What follows describes a single TCR beta chain. These data belong to a study of shared clonotypes between healthy human individuals. The overall study: A donor's plate count was three for CD4 naive and three for CD4 memory; CD8 naive had two and CD8 memory one.

Some clones are missing from TCRdb's copy, which holds only in-frame ones; the method was immunoSEQ multiplex PCR. The table shows about 1.5 million clones, with roughly 98% occurring only once. V lost 7 bases and J lost 6, with 19 bases in between. The CDR3 consists of 14 residues. Germline loops: CDR1 SQVTM, CDR2 ANQGSEA. The TCR comes from a man aged 30 to 39 in good health. The chain uses TRBV29-1 and TRBJ2-1, with D unclear. Specimen: naive CD4+ T cells sorted from blood. As for subset: CD45RA+ positively selected. This chain's CDR3 is CSAPGWPPGNEQFF. The CDR3 nucleotides are TGCAGCGCCCCTGGGTGGCCCCCCGGCAATGAGCAGTTCTTC.